Listed here are 13 T cell receptor beta chains from one sample, sequenced in a study of T-cell reconstitution after alpha-beta-depleted transplantation in children. As it was prepared, the TCRbeta library received unique molecular identifiers. TCRdb redid the calling of the PCR reads with MiXCR, one entry per CDR3 protein. In the table there are around 400,000 distinct CDR3 sequences, about a fifth of which are singletons. This specimen consisted of PBMCs from the stem cell graft donor, obtained from the stem cell graft. These receptors were taken from a human donor who donated a stem cell graft to a child with acute myeloid leukemia.

This clonotype was counted ten times or more. The rearrangement joins TRBV7-9 to TRBJ2-1; 11 bases are shared with TRBD2. Unmatched junction bases numbered 7, after V lost 1 base and J lost 14 bases. The CDR3 contains 14 residues. Looked up from germline, CDR1 is SEHNR and CDR2 is FQNEAQ (reference sequence). The CDR3 region has the DNA TGTGCCAGCAGCTTAGGTAGCGGGAGGGCCGTGGAGTTCTTC. Encoded protein: CASSLGSGRAVEFF.

In its sample, this clonotype was seen many times. An end of the junction does not agree with germline; a read error may underlie this. The chain uses TRBV6-5 and TRBJ1-5; D is possibly TRBD1 (5 bases). The CDR3 totals 14 residues. From germline, CDR1 is MNHEY and CDR2 SVGAGI. This CDR3 is CASIYRPSNQPQHF. The DNA for the CDR3 is TGTGCCAGCATTTACAGGCCTTCCAATCAGCCCCAGCATTTT.

This chain links TRBV7-2 with TRBJ1-2; possible D gene TRBD1, 5 bases. CDR1 is SGHTA and CDR2 is FQGNSA in the germline V gene. V dropped 0 bases and J dropped 2 bases, with 13 bases sitting between them. There are 16 residues in the CDR3. For the CDR3, the DNA is TGTGCCAGCAGCTTAGCGCGGCCGACAGAAAACTATGGCTACACCTTC. This encodes CASSLARPTENYGYTF.

This clonotype appeared many times. V is TRBV20-1 and J is TRBJ2-1; the match to TRBD2 covers 10 bases. V shed 2 bases and J 12 bases; nucleotides not matched to a gene: 13. The CDR3 runs 15 residues. The germline V gene encodes CDR1 DFQATT and CDR2 SNEGSKA (reference sequence). The CDR3 loop is CSARPPLAGDQRQFF. The DNA for the CDR3 is TGCAGTGCTAGACCCCCGCTAGCGGGAGATCAGCGGCAGTTCTTC.

The chain couples TRBV12-3 or TRBV12-4 to TRBJ2-1; 12 bases agree with TRBD2. This CDR3 has 16 amino acids. The V and J ends lost 5 bases and 4 bases, in that order; junction bases with no gene match: 6. The CDR3 spells CASSHRLAGVYNEQFF. Here the CDR3 DNA reads TGTGCCAGCAGTCACCGACTAGCGGGAGTGTACAATGAGCAGTTCTTC.

The J gene is TRBJ1-1, the V gene TRBV28; D is unclear. Per germline, CDR1 MDHEN and CDR2 SYDVKM. The CDR3 runs 12 residues. V lost 6 bases, J lost 4 bases, and 9 bases lay in between. The CDR3 is CASSGRLTEAFF. The CDR3, as DNA: TGTGCCAGCAGCGGACGCCTCACTGAAGCTTTCTTT.

In this sample, this clonotype turned up a few times. V usage is TRBV29-1 and J usage is TRBJ2-2; D is perhaps TRBD1 (5 bases). This CDR3 comprises 14 residues. The germline gives CDR1 SQVTM, CDR2 ANQGSEA. Between the trimmed V and J ends, which lost 3 bases and 6 bases, there was a span of 14 bases. As DNA, the CDR3 is TGCAGCGTTGATACTGGGGCCCGTGCCGGGGAGCTGTTTTTT. Amino acid sequence: CSVDTGARAGELFF.

In this sample, this clonotype turned up many times. The chain links TRBV7-9 to TRBJ2-1, with D perhaps given as TRBD1 or TRBD2 (6 bases each). The germline V and J ends were trimmed by 7 bases and 8 bases, with 21 bases remaining between them. The CDR3 is 15 residues long. Germline CDR1 is SEHNR and CDR2 is FQNEAQ (reference sequence). This chain's CDR3 is CASMVPGAKGDEQFF. The CDR3 DNA is TGTGCCAGCATGGTCCCGGGAGCCAAGGGGGATGAGCAGTTCTTC.

The chain carries TRBV5-1 and TRBJ1-2; tentatively, D is TRBD1 (5 bases). This CDR3 spans 13 amino acids. Trimming pared 0 bases from V and 3 bases from J, leaving 6 bases between. Germline V lookup: CDR1 SGHRS, CDR2 YFSETQ. This CDR3 reads CASSLEGYYGYTF. The CDR3 DNA reads as TGCGCCAGCAGCTTGGAGGGGTACTATGGCTACACCTTC.

This clonotype appeared many times. The CDR3 loop reads CSVERDTNTGELFF. The CDR3 region has the DNA TGCAGCGTTGAACGGGACACGAACACCGGGGAGCTGTTTTTT. V and J are TRBV29-1 and TRBJ2-2, with TRBD1 as a possible D gene (6 bases). CDR1 is SQVTM, CDR2 ANQGSEA, per germline. The germline V and J ends were trimmed by 2 bases and 0 bases, with 7 bases remaining between them. This CDR3 has 14 amino acids.

There are a few counts of this clonotype. The chain combines TRBV11-2 with TRBJ1-5; D not resolved. The V end lost 0 bases, the J end lost 5 bases, and 5 bases lay between the germline ends. The length of the CDR3 is 13 residues. CDR1 and CDR2 (germline): SGHAT, FQNNGV. DNA of the CDR3: TGTGCCAGCAGCTTAGACAGCCATCAGCCCCAGCATTTT. It codes for CASSLDSHQPQHF.

This clonotype has a handful of counts. The V gene is TRBV15, the J gene TRBJ2-3; D is undetermined. Germline values: CDR1 LNHNV, CDR2 YYDKDF (reference sequence). Between the trimmed V and J ends, which lost 0 bases and 2 bases, there was a span of 6 bases. The CDR3 totals 14 residues. CDR3 coding DNA: TGTGCCACCAGCAGAGATATAGACACAGATACGCAGTATTTT. Amino acid sequence: CATSRDIDTDTQYF.

This clonotype occurred a few times. The chain joins TRBV5-1 to TRBJ2-4, with no clear D. CDR3 size: 13 residues. The V and J ends lost 0 bases and 3 bases respectively, with 4 bases between them. Germline CDR1 is SGHRS and CDR2 is YFSETQ. The CDR3 is CASSLAVKNIQYF. CDR3 DNA: TGCGCCAGCAGCTTGGCTGTCAAAAACATTCAGTACTTC. The whole variable domain, filled in from reference TRBV5-1 and TRBJ2-4, reads KAGVTQTPRYLIKTRGQQVTLSCSPISGHRSVSWYQQTPGQGLQFLFEYFSETQRNKGNFPGRFSGRQFSNSRSEMNVSTLELGDSALYLCASSLAVKNIQYFGAGTRLSVL.